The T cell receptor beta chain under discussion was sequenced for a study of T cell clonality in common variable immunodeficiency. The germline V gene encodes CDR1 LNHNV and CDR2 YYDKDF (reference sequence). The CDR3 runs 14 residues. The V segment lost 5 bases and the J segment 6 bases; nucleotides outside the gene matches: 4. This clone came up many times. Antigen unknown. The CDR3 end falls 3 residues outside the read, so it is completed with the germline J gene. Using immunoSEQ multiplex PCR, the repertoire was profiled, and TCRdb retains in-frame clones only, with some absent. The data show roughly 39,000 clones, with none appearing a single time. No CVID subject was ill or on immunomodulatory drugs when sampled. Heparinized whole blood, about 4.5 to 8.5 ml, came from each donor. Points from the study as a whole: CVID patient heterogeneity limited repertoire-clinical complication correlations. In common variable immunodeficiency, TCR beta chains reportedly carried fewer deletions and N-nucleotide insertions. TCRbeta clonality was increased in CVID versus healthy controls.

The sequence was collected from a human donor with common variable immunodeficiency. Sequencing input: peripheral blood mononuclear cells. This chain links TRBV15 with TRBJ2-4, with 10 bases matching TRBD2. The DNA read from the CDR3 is TGTGCCACCAGCGCTAGCGGGAGAGCAAACATT. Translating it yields CATSASGRANI. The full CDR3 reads CATSASGRANIQYF. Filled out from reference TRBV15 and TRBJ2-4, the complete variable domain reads DAMVIQNPRYQVTQFGKPVTLSCSQTLNHNVMYWYQQKSSQAPKLLFHYYDKDFNNEADTPDNFQSRRPNTSFCFLDIRSPGLGDTAMYLCATSASGRANIQYFGAGTRLSVL.